The rows below give T cell receptor beta chains drawn from one sample of a study of human T cells and chemical hapten exposure. TCRdb analysed the RACE reads with MiXCR anew, one entry per CDR3 protein. Seen here are 280,000 or so distinct CDR3 sequences, 7.5% to 9% observed once, and the top ten hold less than 1.5%. The sample was whole blood, taken in connection with sensitization to the hapten diphenylcyclopropenone (DPC). The receptors were sampled from a man younger than 35 with alopecia areata. Some clones in this sample may be carry-over from other donors' samples. The CDR3 runs from the conserved cysteine through the conserved F or W. The order of the fields is D gene, V gene, J gene, clone size, CDR3 protein, CDR3 DNA. The D gene is left open where the match is weak. Clone size is stated in some rows and not others, as once, few, many or a class when expanded.

NA	TRBV7-9	TRBJ1-1	few	CASSLDWQRTEAFF	TGTGCCAGCAGCTTAGATTGGCAGCGCACTGAAGCTTTCTTT
TRBD2	TRBV20-1	TRBJ2-3	many	CSAQAGGRTDTQYF	TGCAGTGCTCAAGCGGGGGGCCGCACAGATACGCAGTATTTT
NA	TRBV6-2/TRBV6-3	TRBJ2-2	few	CASNLGAAATGELFF	TGTGCCAGCAATCTAGGGGCGGCAGCCACCGGGGAGCTGTTTTTT
NA	TRBV5-1	TRBJ1-1	NA	CASFRGTNTEAFF	TGCGCCAGCTTTAGGGGCACCAACACTGAAGCTTTCTTT
NA	TRBV5-1	TRBJ2-7	few	CASSSSTPYEQYF	TGCGCCAGCAGCTCTTCGACTCCTTACGAGCAGTACTTC
TRBD1	TRBV5-1	TRBJ2-5	few	CASCPGSRGETQYF	TGCGCCAGCTGTCCGGGATCCAGGGGGGAGACCCAGTACTTC
NA	TRBV29-1	TRBJ2-3	NA	CSVGPPLGRGASTDTQYF	TGCAGCGTTGGCCCCCCTTTGGGTAGGGGGGCAAGCACAGATACGCAGTATTTT
NA	TRBV12-3/TRBV12-4	TRBJ2-7	few	CASSFRFDRGSYEQYF	TGTGCCAGCAGTTTCAGGTTCGACAGAGGGTCCTACGAGCAGTACTTC
TRBD2	TRBV7-3	TRBJ2-6	few	CASSLSPSNLAGVLSGANVLTF	TGTGCCAGCAGCTTATCCCCCAGTAATCTAGCGGGGGTACTCTCTGGGGCCAACGTCCTGACTTTC
NA	TRBV14	TRBJ1-1	NA	CASSRAMNTEAFF	TGTGCCAGCAGTAGAGCTATGAACACTGAAGCTTTCTTT
NA	TRBV6-2/TRBV6-3	TRBJ2-5	few	CASNDSGETQYF	TGTGCCAGCAATGACAGTGGAGAGACCCAGTACTTC
NA	TRBV28	TRBJ2-7	many	CASGTPTYEQYF	TGTGCCAGCGGAACACCGACCTACGAGCAGTACTTC
NA	TRBV6-5	TRBJ2-2	NA	CASSSEGSGTGELFF	TGTGCCAGCAGTTCGGAGGGGTCGGGCACCGGGGAGCTGTTTTTT
NA	TRBV6-6	TRBJ1-1	NA	CASRAGERTEAFF	TGTGCCAGCAGGGCTGGGGAAAGAACTGAAGCTTTCTTT
NA	TRBV6-2/TRBV6-3	TRBJ1-5	NA	CASSYQPWQLSNNQPQHF	TGTGCCAGCAGTTACCAACCCTGGCAATTAAGCAACAATCAGCCCCAGCATTTT
TRBD2	TRBV5-6	TRBJ2-1	few	CASSSVAGGFYNEQFF	TGTGCCAGCAGCTCCGTAGCGGGGGGATTCTACAATGAGCAGTTCTTC
NA	TRBV7-2	TRBJ2-5	NA	CASRRTQGTRWETQYF	TGTGCCAGCAGACGGACCCAGGGGACCCGGTGGGAGACCCAGTACTTC
NA	TRBV5-5	TRBJ1-5	many	CASSLNWGSNQPQHF	TGTGCCAGCAGCTTGAATTGGGGAAGCAATCAGCCCCAGCATTTT
NA	TRBV10-3	TRBJ1-2	NA	CAISEPPGALYGYTF	TGTGCCATCAGTGAGCCGCCGGGAGCCCTATATGGCTACACCTTC
NA	TRBV12-3/TRBV12-4	TRBJ1-3	many	CASSLSGTGNTIYF	TGTGCCAGCAGTTTAAGTGGGACTGGAAACACCATATATTTT
NA	TRBV11-3	TRBJ1-1	NA	CASSYSATGVNTEAFF	TGTGCCAGCAGTTATTCTGCGACGGGGGTGAACACTGAAGCTTTCTTT
NA	TRBV12-3/TRBV12-4	TRBJ1-1	few	CASREGPKNTEAFF	TGTGCCAGCAGAGAGGGGCCTAAGAACACTGAAGCTTTCTTT
NA	TRBV29-1	TRBJ1-1	many	CSVARWDLRNTEAFF	TGCAGCGTGGCCCGCTGGGATCTACGGAACACTGAAGCTTTCTTT
NA	TRBV2	TRBJ2-2	few	CASSVDRHITGELFF	TGTGCCAGCAGTGTTGACCGTCATATCACCGGGGAGCTGTTTTTT
NA	TRBV10-3	TRBJ1-2	NA	CAITQGGTSNYGYTF	TGTGCCATCACCCAAGGGGGGACGTCTAACTATGGCTACACCTTC
NA	TRBV6-5	TRBJ2-4	NA	CASSRGQLKNIQYF	TGTGCCAGCAGTCGTGGACAGCTTAAAAACATTCAGTACTTC
NA	TRBV2	TRBJ2-2	NA	CASSVVRENTGELFF	TGTGCCAGCAGTGTCGTCAGGGAGAACACCGGGGAGCTGTTTTTT
NA	TRBV5-4	TRBJ1-1	many	CASMGTGAEAFF	TGTGCCAGCATGGGCACAGGCGCTGAAGCTTTCTTT
NA	TRBV7-3	TRBJ1-5	many	CASSTTGFGQPQHF	TGTGCCAGCAGCACCACAGGGTTCGGTCAGCCCCAGCATTTT
TRBD1	TRBV4-2	TRBJ2-3	NA	CASSHPTGTRADTQYF	TGTGCCAGCAGCCACCCGACAGGGACCCGGGCCGATACGCAGTATTTT
TRBD1	TRBV29-1	TRBJ1-3	NA	CSVGSDRGTGNTIYF	TGCAGCGTTGGCAGTGACAGGGGGACTGGAAACACCATATATTTT
NA	TRBV6-2/TRBV6-3	TRBJ2-2	NA	CASSYGQGITGELFF	TGTGCCAGCAGTTATGGGCAGGGGATCACCGGGGAGCTGTTTTTT
TRBD1	TRBV5-1	TRBJ2-3	NA	CASSLVGTGVPDTQYF	TGCGCCAGCAGCTTGGTTGGGACAGGGGTCCCAGATACGCAGTATTTT
NA	TRBV5-1	TRBJ2-5	few	CASSLAPEEGETQYF	TGCGCCAGCAGCTTGGCCCCAGAAGAAGGAGAGACCCAGTACTTC
TRBD1	TRBV20-1	TRBJ1-4	many	CSARDWGQGKKLFF	TGCAGTGCTAGAGATTGGGGACAGGGGAAGAAACTGTTTTTT
TRBD2	TRBV11-2	TRBJ2-3	many	CASSPDTGGGGLDTQYF	TGTGCCAGCAGCCCCGACACAGGCGGGGGGGGGTTGGATACGCAGTATTTT
NA	TRBV2	TRBJ2-4	NA	CATRGFRVNIQYF	TGTGCCACCCGCGGGTTTCGGGTGAACATTCAGTACTTC
TRBD1	TRBV7-9	TRBJ2-7	NA	CASSLGPGQGAYEQYF	TGTGCCAGCAGCTTAGGCCCCGGACAGGGGGCCTACGAGCAGTACTTC
NA	TRBV6-4	TRBJ1-2	NA	CASSGTESSGYTF	TGTGCCAGCAGTGGAACAGAATCGTCTGGCTACACCTTC
NA	TRBV7-9	TRBJ1-2	many	CASSLGQYYGYTF	TGTGCCAGCAGCTTAGGACAGTACTATGGCTACACCTTC
NA	TRBV4-1	TRBJ1-1	few	CASSQVDLRNLEAFF	TGCGCCAGCAGCCAAGTAGACCTACGGAACCTTGAAGCTTTCTTT
NA	TRBV28	TRBJ2-7	NA	CASSLLRAKDTDEQYF	TGTGCCAGCAGTTTACTTAGGGCTAAGGACACGGACGAGCAGTACTTC
NA	TRBV20-1	TRBJ2-2	few	CSARDIRRSDTGELFF	TGCAGTGCTAGAGATATAAGGAGAAGCGACACCGGGGAGCTGTTTTTT
TRBD1	TRBV27	TRBJ1-5	many	CASSFSGGDQPQHF	TGTGCCAGCAGTTTCTCAGGGGGTGATCAGCCCCAGCATTTT
NA	TRBV11-2	TRBJ2-7	NA	CASSFMGYRGMRNEQYF	TGTGCCAGCAGCTTCATGGGATACCGGGGAATGAGGAACGAGCAGTACTTC
NA	TRBV3-1	TRBJ2-1	NA	CASSAADTGAHNEQFF	TGTGCCAGCAGCGCAGCCGACACCGGGGCTCATAATGAGCAGTTCTTC
TRBD2	TRBV12-3/TRBV12-4	TRBJ2-3	NA	CATRRLGGADTQYF	TGTGCCACGAGGAGGCTGGGGGGGGCAGATACGCAGTATTTT
NA	TRBV20-1	TRBJ1-5	few	CSARDPRGNQPQHF	TGCAGTGCTAGAGATCCGAGGGGCAATCAGCCCCAGCATTTT
NA	TRBV15	TRBJ1-5	NA	CATSRGFSSNQPQHF	TGTGCCACCAGCAGAGGTTTTTCGAGCAATCAGCCCCAGCATTTT
NA	TRBV7-2	TRBJ1-2	few	CATDFRGNYGYTF	TGTGCCACCGATTTCAGGGGCAACTATGGCTACACCTTC
NA	TRBV28	TRBJ2-4	NA	CASSSGRRRGLAKNIQYF	TGTGCCAGCAGTTCCGGTAGACGGCGGGGTCTAGCCAAAAACATTCAGTACTTC
TRBD2	TRBV6-1	TRBJ2-4	NA	CASSETVAGRNIQYF	TGTGCCAGCAGTGAAACGGTAGCGGGGAGGAACATTCAGTACTTC
NA	TRBV3-1	TRBJ2-7	NA	CASSQEATGIFSYEQYF	TGTGCCAGCAGCCAAGAAGCAACGGGAATTTTCTCCTACGAGCAGTACTTC
TRBD1	TRBV7-2	TRBJ1-2	few	CASSLVGTVANYGYTF	TGTGCCAGCAGCTTAGTGGGGACAGTCGCTAACTATGGCTACACCTTC
NA	TRBV9	TRBJ1-6	few	CASQGDGNSPLHF	TGTGCCAGCCAAGGGGACGGTAATTCACCCCTCCACTTT
TRBD2	TRBV4-2	TRBJ2-1	few	CASSQERTSGYEQFF	TGTGCCAGCAGCCAAGAACGGACTAGCGGGTATGAGCAGTTCTTC
NA	TRBV6-2/TRBV6-3	TRBJ1-1	few	CASSPGATEAFF	TGTGCCAGCAGCCCGGGAGCGACTGAAGCTTTCTTT
NA	TRBV7-9	TRBJ2-2	many	CASSLEVGSNTGELFF	TGTGCCAGCAGCTTAGAGGTGGGCTCGAACACCGGGGAGCTGTTTTTT
NA	TRBV20-1	TRBJ2-2	few	CSAKSPSGTNTGELFF	TGCAGTGCTAAGAGTCCGTCGGGGACGAACACCGGGGAGCTGTTTTTT